The 3 T cell receptor beta chains given below trace back to one sample, sequenced in a study of regulatory and conventional T cells in RAG deficiency (TCRdb year 2017). The protocol used for the library was the immunoSEQ multiplex PCR assay. The immuneACCESS repertoire file appears here via TCRdb, limited to in-frame rearrangements. These files lack a portion of the clones; in checked studies, under half of the deficit traces to unresolved V genes, and the cause of the others is not known. The sample table contains fewer than 35,000 clones; only one count was recorded for approximately 90% of them. The ten largest account for under 5.5% of the sample. The same specimen was also included in a second study, on regulatory T cells. The second study reports: The multiplex PCR relied on 52 forward TRBV primers and 13 reverse TRBJ primers, and amplification bias was corrected through assay-based and computational methods.

Material for sequencing was CD8+ T cells sorted from blood. These receptors originate from a human donor in good health.

This CDR3 reads CASSVGSTFSNQPQHF. CDR3 coding DNA: TGTGCCAGCAGCGTAGGTTCCACCTTTAGTAATCAGCCCCAGCATTTT. V and J are TRBV9 and TRBJ1-5; no reliable D call. CDR1 and CDR2 from the germline V gene are SGDLS and YYNGEE. This CDR3 contains 16 residues. V lost 0 bases and J 4 bases, leaving 14 bases between the germline ends.

This sequence joins TRBV15 and TRBJ2-7, with TRBD1 matching 8 bases. V lost 6 bases and J lost 2; bases outside the gene matches: 18. The CDR3 is made up of 18 amino acids. Germline CDR1 is LNHNV and CDR2 is YYDKDF (reference sequence). CDR3 residues: CATSALTTGQGDTYEQYF. The DNA for the CDR3 is TGTGCCACCAGTGCCCTCACAACTGGACAGGGCGACACCTACGAGCAGTACTTC.

The chain recombines TRBV6-5 with TRBJ1-2; 9 bases align to TRBD1. Trimming at V came to 2 bases and at J to 8 bases, leaving 6 bases not matched to a gene. Per germline, CDR1 MNHEY and CDR2 SVGAGI. This CDR3 region has 14 residues. In DNA, the CDR3 is TGTGCCAGCAGTTACAGAGACACAGGGGGCGGCTACACCTTC. Protein sequence: CASSYRDTGGGYTF.